The 6 T cell receptor beta chains in this list originate from one sample, sequenced in a study of a mutant IDH1 vaccine in newly diagnosed glioma. Noted time point: week 5, during vaccination. Every vaccine dose comprised 300 ug of mutant IDH1 20-mer peptide plus topical imiquimod. The antigens these receptors bind are not known. This table comes from immunoSEQ multiplex PCR, and its TCRdb copy is limited to in-frame clones, with some not included. The table has about 38,000 clones, approximately 80% seen once; the top ten hold more than 5.5%. The material sequenced was PBMCs, taken from a glioma patient whose treatment included an IDH1 peptide vaccine. These receptors originate from a man in his forties with glioma.

CDR3 sequence reads: CASRKAGTPTQYF. The CDR3 coding sequence is TGTGCCAGCAGGAAAGCGGGGACCCCTACGCAGTATTTT. V and J are TRBV27 and TRBJ2-3; the match to TRBD2 covers 7 bases. The CDR3 length is 13 residues. The junction had 8 bases not matched to a gene; V was cut back by 6 bases and J by 8 bases. Germline V gene sequence: CDR1 MNHEY, CDR2 SMNVEV (reference sequence).

The chain has TRBV6-1 and TRBJ1-2; D not certain. Germline V gives CDR1 MNHNS, CDR2 SASEGT. The CDR3 contains 14 residues. V was trimmed by 3 bases and J by 5 bases, leaving 13 bases between them. The CDR3 loop reads CASSEPGPLYGYTF. DNA of the CDR3: TGTGCCAGCAGTGAGCCGGGTCCCCTGTATGGCTACACCTTC.

The chain links TRBV4-1 to TRBJ1-6, with no clear D. This CDR3 has 15 residues. The germline V and J ends were trimmed by 1 base and 9 bases, with 13 bases remaining between them. Germline loops: CDR1 MGHRA, CDR2 YSYEKL. The CDR3 sequence: CASSQVEGGGSPLHF. The CDR3 nucleotides read TGCGCCAGCAGCCAAGTGGAGGGAGGTGGTTCACCCCTCCACTTT.

This CDR3 is CSTKQVNTEAFF. CDR3 DNA sequence: TGCAGCACAAAACAGGTGAACACTGAAGCTTTCTTT. The V call is TRBV29-1, the J call TRBJ1-1; a weak D match, TRBD1 (5 bases). This CDR3 is 12 amino acids long. V was trimmed by 8 bases and J by 0 bases, leaving 10 bases between them. Per germline, CDR1 SQVTM and CDR2 ANQGSEA.

The chain employs TRBV10-3 and TRBJ2-3; the match to TRBD1 covers 9 bases. Germline-derived CDR1 and CDR2 are ENHRY and SYGVKD. The length of the CDR3 is 14 residues. Trimming removed 7 bases from V and 6 bases from J; junction bases left unmatched: 8. The CDR3 here is CAITRTGVTDTQYF. DNA of the CDR3: TGTGCCATCACCAGGACAGGGGTGACGGATACGCAGTATTTT.

The chain recombines TRBV7-6 with TRBJ2-5, with D unclear. The germline V and J ends were trimmed by 1 base and 2 bases, with 8 bases remaining between them. CDR1 SGHVS and CDR2 FNYEAQ come from the germline V gene. The CDR3 runs to 14 residues. CDR3 protein: CASSLEGWQETQYF. DNA of the CDR3: TGTGCCAGCAGCTTAGAGGGATGGCAAGAGACCCAGTACTTC. Looking up the rest from reference TRBV7-6 and TRBJ2-5 gives the full variable domain: GAGVSQSPRYKVTKRGQDVALRCDPISGHVSLYWYRQALGQGPEFLTYFNYEAQQDKSGLPNDRFSAERPEGSISTLTIQRTEQRDSAMYRCASSLEGWQETQYFGPGTRLLVL.